A selection of T cell receptor beta chains follows, all from one sample in a study of STAT3 mutations in large granular lymphocyte leukemia. The repertoire was sequenced with immunoSEQ multiplex PCR; TCRdb's copy has only in-frame clones and lacks some. The repertoire holds 15,000 to 20,000 clones, with 92% as singletons. Input material: peripheral blood mononuclear cells. These receptors all come from a man between 60 and 70 years old with T-cell large granular lymphocyte leukemia. Some clones in this sample may be carry-over from other donors' samples. The CDR3 runs from the conserved cysteine through the conserved F or W. A D gene is named only where the DNA matches it firmly. For some rows the clone size is stated as once, few or many, or as a class when expanded; others skip it.

D gene: TRBD2; J gene: TRBJ2-1; clone size: .; V gene: TRBV5-1; CDR3 DNA: TGCGCCAGCAGCTTGACAGCGGGGGGTACGAATGAGCAGTTCTTC; CDR3 protein: CASSLTAGGTNEQFF
D gene: .; J gene: TRBJ2-7; clone size: .; V gene: TRBV9; CDR3 DNA: TGTGCCAGCACCCCTCGGGCCGAGGCCTACGAGCAGTACTTC; CDR3 protein: CASTPRAEAYEQYF
D gene: TRBD1; J gene: TRBJ1-5; clone size: few; V gene: TRBV6-7; CDR3 DNA: TGTGCCAGCAGTTCCGCGGACAGGGGAAATCAGCCCCAGCATTTT; CDR3 protein: CASSSADRGNQPQHF
D gene: .; J gene: TRBJ2-5; clone size: .; V gene: TRBV5-1; CDR3 DNA: TGCGCCAGCAATGCCGGGAGTACCCAAGAGACCCAGTACTTC; CDR3 protein: CASNAGSTQETQYF
D gene: .; J gene: TRBJ2-7; clone size: .; V gene: TRBV7-9; CDR3 DNA: TGTGCCAGCAGCTTAGGGGGTGGTTTTGCCTACGAGCAGTACTTC; CDR3 protein: CASSLGGGFAYEQYF
D gene: .; J gene: TRBJ2-7; clone size: .; V gene: TRBV30; CDR3 DNA: TGTGCCTGGAGTGGCCGGGGGGCCTTCTCCTACGAGCAGTACTTC; CDR3 protein: CAWSGRGAFSYEQYF
D gene: TRBD2; J gene: TRBJ2-2; clone size: .; V gene: TRBV5-1; CDR3 DNA: TGCGCCAGCAGCCTTTTAGCGGGAGGGAACACCGGGGAGCTGTTTTTT; CDR3 protein: CASSLLAGGNTGELFF
D gene: .; J gene: TRBJ1-2; clone size: .; V gene: TRBV7-9; CDR3 DNA: TGTGCCAGCAGCTTAGTGTCGGCTAACTATGGCTACACCTTC; CDR3 protein: CASSLVSANYGYTF
D gene: .; J gene: TRBJ1-5; clone size: .; V gene: TRBV28; CDR3 DNA: TGTGCCAGCAGTCAGTGGACCTGGAGCAATCAGCCCCAGCATTTT; CDR3 protein: CASSQWTWSNQPQHF
D gene: .; J gene: TRBJ1-3; clone size: .; V gene: TRBV5-4; CDR3 DNA: TGTGCCAGCAGCGCCCCCTTGGGGGAAGGGGATTCTTCTGGAAACACCATATATTTT; CDR3 protein: CASSAPLGEGDSSGNTIYF
D gene: .; J gene: TRBJ2-4; clone size: .; V gene: TRBV28; CDR3 DNA: TGTGCCAGCAGTAATCCTACAAGGCCCAAAAACATTCAGTACTTC; CDR3 protein: CASSNPTRPKNIQYF
D gene: .; J gene: TRBJ2-7; clone size: .; V gene: TRBV7-9; CDR3 DNA: TGTGCCAGCAGCTTAGCTGTCTACGAGCAGTACTTC; CDR3 protein: CASSLAVYEQYF
D gene: .; J gene: TRBJ2-7; clone size: .; V gene: TRBV5-1; CDR3 DNA: TGCGCCAGCAGGCCACAGAGCTCCTACGAGCAGTACTTC; CDR3 protein: CASRPQSSYEQYF
D gene: TRBD2; J gene: TRBJ2-1; clone size: .; V gene: TRBV25-1; CDR3 DNA: TGTGCCAGCAGCCCCCCCCCGGTAGCGGGAGGGCATAATGAGCAGTTCTTC; CDR3 protein: CASSPPPVAGGHNEQFF
D gene: .; J gene: TRBJ2-5; clone size: .; V gene: TRBV12-5; CDR3 DNA: TGTGCTAGTGGTTTCTGGGGCCAAGAGACCCAGTACTTC; CDR3 protein: CASGFWGQETQYF
D gene: TRBD1; J gene: TRBJ2-2; clone size: .; V gene: TRBV5-1; CDR3 DNA: TGCGCCAGCCAGGGACAGGGGCCGAACACCGGGGAGCTGTTTTTT; CDR3 protein: CASQGQGPNTGELFF
D gene: TRBD2; J gene: TRBJ2-3; clone size: .; V gene: TRBV29-1; CDR3 DNA: TGCAGCGTTGAAGTCGGACTAGCGGGAACAGATACGCAGTATTTT; CDR3 protein: CSVEVGLAGTDTQYF
D gene: .; J gene: TRBJ1-2; clone size: .; V gene: TRBV5-1; CDR3 DNA: TGCGCCAGCAGCTTGGGTGCAGGGACGGGTGGCTACACCTTC; CDR3 protein: CASSLGAGTGGYTF
D gene: .; J gene: TRBJ2-7; clone size: .; V gene: TRBV27; CDR3 DNA: TGTGCCAGCAGTCTCGACCGGACATATGAGAACTTC; CDR3 protein: CASSLDRTYENF
D gene: TRBD1; J gene: TRBJ1-1; clone size: .; V gene: TRBV5-1; CDR3 DNA: TGCGCCAGCAGCTTGGTACCAACAGGGGGCCCCACTGAAGCTTTCTTT; CDR3 protein: CASSLVPTGGPTEAFF
D gene: TRBD2; J gene: TRBJ2-1; clone size: .; V gene: TRBV4-2; CDR3 DNA: TGTGCCAGCAGCCAAGAACCCCGACTAGCGGGAGGTAGTGAGCAGTTCTTC; CDR3 protein: CASSQEPRLAGGSEQFF
D gene: TRBD1; J gene: TRBJ2-7; clone size: .; V gene: TRBV5-5; CDR3 DNA: TGTGCCAGCAGCTTGAGGGGACAGTCCCCTTTAGAGCAGTACTTC; CDR3 protein: CASSLRGQSPLEQYF
D gene: .; J gene: TRBJ2-2; clone size: .; V gene: TRBV7-3; CDR3 DNA: TGTGCCAGCAGCTCACAGGGGGGAGGGACCGGGGAGCTGTTTTTT; CDR3 protein: CASSSQGGGTGELFF
D gene: TRBD1; J gene: TRBJ2-7; clone size: .; V gene: TRBV12-5; CDR3 DNA: TGTGCTAGTGGTTTTACTTCGGGGACAGGATCCTACGAGCAGTACTTC; CDR3 protein: CASGFTSGTGSYEQYF
D gene: .; J gene: TRBJ2-5; clone size: .; V gene: TRBV7-9; CDR3 DNA: TGTGCCAGCTCTTGGGGAGGAGGGTTAGAGACCCAGTACTTC; CDR3 protein: CASSWGGGLETQYF
D gene: TRBD1; J gene: TRBJ2-2; clone size: once; V gene: TRBV4-3; CDR3 DNA: TGCGCCAGCAGCCCGGGACAGGGTGGGACCGGGGAGCTGTTTTTT; CDR3 protein: CASSPGQGGTGELFF
D gene: .; J gene: TRBJ1-5; clone size: .; V gene: TRBV19; CDR3 DNA: TGTGCCAGTAGATTGGGGGGCGAGGGCAATCAGCCCCAGCATTTT; CDR3 protein: CASRLGGEGNQPQHF
D gene: TRBD1; J gene: TRBJ2-3; clone size: .; V gene: TRBV30; CDR3 DNA: TGTGCCTGGGAGGGACAGGGTGGTACGCAGTATTTT; CDR3 protein: CAWEGQGGTQYF
D gene: TRBD1; J gene: TRBJ2-7; clone size: .; V gene: TRBV18; CDR3 DNA: TGTGCCAGCTCATCACAGGGGGCCACCTACGAGCAGTACTTC; CDR3 protein: CASSSQGATYEQYF
D gene: TRBD1; J gene: TRBJ2-7; clone size: .; V gene: TRBV5-1; CDR3 DNA: TGCGCCAGCAGCCGGGACAGGGGGGCCTACGAGCAGTACTTC; CDR3 protein: CASSRDRGAYEQYF
D gene: .; J gene: TRBJ1-2; clone size: .; V gene: TRBV30; CDR3 DNA: TGTGGGTGGTGGAGTGGCTATGGCTACACCTTC; CDR3 protein: CGWWSGYGYTF
D gene: .; J gene: TRBJ1-2; clone size: .; V gene: TRBV2; CDR3 DNA: TGTGCCAGCACCCTAGACTCTTTCTTGGGCACCTTC; CDR3 protein: CASTLDSFLGTF
D gene: TRBD1; J gene: TRBJ1-1; clone size: .; V gene: TRBV27; CDR3 DNA: TGTGCCAGTTACAGGGGATCGGGACCGAACACTGAAGCTTTCTTT; CDR3 protein: CASYRGSGPNTEAFF
D gene: .; J gene: TRBJ2-7; clone size: .; V gene: TRBV5-4; CDR3 DNA: TGTGCCAGCAGCTTTCCAGGGCGCGACGAGCAGTACTTC; CDR3 protein: CASSFPGRDEQYF
D gene: .; J gene: TRBJ1-1; clone size: .; V gene: TRBV19; CDR3 DNA: TGTGCCAGTAGTATAGCCCGAACGTTAGGGAGGAACACTGAAGCTTTCTTT; CDR3 protein: CASSIARTLGRNTEAFF
D gene: TRBD1; J gene: TRBJ1-1; clone size: .; V gene: TRBV6-5; CDR3 DNA: TGTGCCAGCAGTTGGGGGATTGACAGGGATGGCACTGAAGCTTTCTTT; CDR3 protein: CASSWGIDRDGTEAFF
D gene: .; J gene: TRBJ2-7; clone size: .; V gene: TRBV6-1; CDR3 DNA: TGTGCCAGCAGTGAAAGGGTGGGGCAGGCGGGTTACGAGCAGTACTTC; CDR3 protein: CASSERVGQAGYEQYF
D gene: TRBD2; J gene: TRBJ2-3; clone size: .; V gene: TRBV5-4; CDR3 DNA: TGTGCCAGCAGCCCCCGGGGACTAGCGACTAGCACAGATACGCAGTATTTT; CDR3 protein: CASSPRGLATSTDTQYF
D gene: .; J gene: TRBJ1-6; clone size: .; V gene: TRBV5-1; CDR3 DNA: TGCGCCAGCAGCTTGGAAGTGGCGGGGTCACCCCTCCACTTT; CDR3 protein: CASSLEVAGSPLHF
D gene: TRBD1; J gene: TRBJ2-2; clone size: .; V gene: TRBV10-3; CDR3 DNA: TGTGCCATCACCCTAGACAGGGACACCGGGGAGCTGTTTTTT; CDR3 protein: CAITLDRDTGELFF
D gene: TRBD1; J gene: TRBJ2-7; clone size: once; V gene: TRBV6-5; CDR3 DNA: TGTGCCAGCAAGGACAGGATCCCCTCCTACGAGCAGTACTTC; CDR3 protein: CASKDRIPSYEQYF
D gene: .; J gene: TRBJ1-3; clone size: .; V gene: TRBV6-6; CDR3 DNA: TGTGCCAGCAGTTACCCCCGGGACCCCTCTGGAAACACCATATATTTT; CDR3 protein: CASSYPRDPSGNTIYF
D gene: .; J gene: TRBJ1-1; clone size: once; V gene: TRBV4-1; CDR3 DNA: TGCGCCAGCAGCCAAGTCTGGGGCCACGAAGCTTTCTTT; CDR3 protein: CASSQVWGHEAFF
D gene: .; J gene: TRBJ1-1; clone size: .; V gene: TRBV7-2; CDR3 DNA: TGTGCCAGCAGCACCAACACTGAAGCTTTCTTT; CDR3 protein: CASSTNTEAFF
D gene: TRBD1; J gene: TRBJ2-7; clone size: few; V gene: TRBV19; CDR3 DNA: TGTGCCAGTAGTACCGGGACAGGGGGATCCTACGAGCAGTACTTC; CDR3 protein: CASSTGTGGSYEQYF
D gene: TRBD2; J gene: TRBJ2-2; clone size: .; V gene: TRBV5-6; CDR3 DNA: TGTGCCAGCAGCTTGGTGACTAGCGGGAGTTCTACCGGGGAGCTGTTTTTT; CDR3 protein: CASSLVTSGSSTGELFF
D gene: TRBD1; J gene: TRBJ2-5; clone size: few; V gene: TRBV5-6; CDR3 DNA: TGTGCCAGCAGCCTAAACGACAGGGTAGGATTTGGAGAGACCCAGTACTTC; CDR3 protein: CASSLNDRVGFGETQYF
D gene: .; J gene: TRBJ2-5; clone size: once; V gene: TRBV5-1; CDR3 DNA: TGCGCCAGCAGCTGGGATCAAGAGACCCAGTACTTC; CDR3 protein: CASSWDQETQYF
D gene: .; J gene: TRBJ2-2; clone size: .; V gene: TRBV5-4; CDR3 DNA: TGTGCCAGCAGCCCACCGGGGAGTACGGCCGGGGAGCTGTTTTTT; CDR3 protein: CASSPPGSTAGELFF
D gene: .; J gene: TRBJ2-7; clone size: .; V gene: TRBV5-4; CDR3 DNA: TGTGCCAGCAGCTTGGGTCACGGAAGGGACGAGCAGTACTTC; CDR3 protein: CASSLGHGRDEQYF